This record looks at one T cell receptor (beta chain) sequence and its context. This record comes from a study of T cell changes during pregnancy in multiple sclerosis. Sequencing was performed with immunoSEQ multiplex PCR; in TCRdb, only in-frame clones are kept and a portion is missing. The sample shows 68,000 or so clones, just over 90% of them seen only once. J lost 4 bases, V lost 1 base, and 0 bases had no gene match. Germline V CDR1 and CDR2: KGHSH, LQKENI. The CDR3 is made up of 13 amino acids. The TCR originated in a female donor in good health, enrolled as a control in a pregnancy study. The J gene is TRBJ1-2, the V gene TRBV18; 7 bases align to TRBD1. The sample consisted of peripheral blood, taken in the second trimester of pregnancy. The CDR3, as DNA: TGTGCCAGCTCACCACGGGACAGCTATGGCTACACCTTC. It translates to CASSPRDSYGYTF.